Listed below are T cell receptor beta chains from one sample, sequenced in a study of shared T cell receptors in the human thymus. The repertoire was sequenced with immunoSEQ multiplex PCR; TCRdb's copy has only in-frame clones and lacks some. The profile covers roughly 710,000 clones, with approximately 85% appearing a single time and approximately 0.01% taken by the ten largest. The same data also went into a second study, on human thymus T cells.

Material: thymocytes. These receptors originate from a girl younger than two with a congenital heart defect. The conserved cysteine and the conserved F or W are not part of the CDR3 here. Expanded clones are given a class, and other clones once, few, many or no size at all.

clone_size j_call v_call cdr3_aa
NA TRBJ1-2 TRBV10-3 AIAPPGYGYT
NA TRBJ2-4 TRBV4-1 ASSPGQGRGPKNIQY
NA TRBJ2-3 TRBV4-3 ASSQAGVRDTDTQY
NA TRBJ1-4 TRBV27 ASSFRDRGNEKLF
NA TRBJ2-7 TRBV6-5 ASIYNYEQY
NA TRBJ2-3 TRBV7-6 ASSLGHRLGTDTQY
NA TRBJ1-5 TRBV7-2 ASSFAEGFSHNQPQH
NA TRBJ2-5 TRBV6-5 ASSYLADQETQY
once TRBJ2-7 TRBV5-5 ASSPDSTYEQY
NA TRBJ1-5 TRBV10-2 ASTSTGGNQPQH
NA TRBJ1-5 TRBV5-5 ASSSGWGQGDQPQH
few TRBJ1-1 TRBV27 ASKGVMNTEAF
NA TRBJ2-5 TRBV5-1 ASSFGLVGKTQY
NA TRBJ2-7 TRBV27 ASSSGTRGAYEQY
NA TRBJ1-1 TRBV29-1 SVDSGDRGANTEAF
NA TRBJ1-5 TRBV5-1 ASSPRAGVDQPQH
NA TRBJ1-1 TRBV5-6 ASSLRTRMNTEAF
NA TRBJ1-3 TRBV4-1 ASSQERTGGNTIY
NA TRBJ1-2 TRBV7-3 ASSFGRPLGQGDYT
NA TRBJ2-7 TRBV5-1 ASSGGQQGNEQY
NA TRBJ1-2 TRBV19 ASSTTPGIYGYT
once TRBJ2-3 TRBV9 ASSVMGGRTDTQY
NA TRBJ2-7 TRBV27 ASSLVGRVGDEQY
once TRBJ2-2 TRBV5-1 ASSSTPQPSNTGELF
NA TRBJ2-1 TRBV15 ATSHGGQLVQLNEQF
NA TRBJ2-7 TRBV5-1 ASSLLAGGPPYEQY
NA TRBJ2-7 TRBV28 ASSLRCPGPPYEQY
NA TRBJ2-7 TRBV7-9 ASSGQGPYEQY
once TRBJ2-1 TRBV19 ATSKPTALDNEQF
NA TRBJ2-2 TRBV5-3 ARSADRGRGELF
NA TRBJ2-3 TRBV6-5 ASSYRTSGGTDTQY
NA TRBJ1-1 TRBV7-3 ATRQGPHTEAF
few TRBJ1-6 TRBV19 ASSMPGRANSPLH
NA TRBJ1-1 TRBV15 ATSRYTGANTEAF
NA TRBJ1-6 TRBV2 ASSTGREGASYNSPLH